This note documents a single T cell receptor beta chain sequence. The antigen remains undetermined. Germline V gene lookup returns CDR1 MNHEY and CDR2 SVGAGI. The germline V and J ends were trimmed by 0 bases and 3 bases, with 14 bases remaining between them. The CDR3 runs 16 residues. The data derive from a study of T cell clonotyping in hematopoietic cell transplantation. Overall study: Cytoreduction preceded collection of pretransplant recipient samples.

General observations from the study: At the given depth, recipient repertoires were over 95% de novo clonotypes.

Stated time point: recipient sample about 28 days before transplant, after cytoreduction. Only in-frame clones appear in the TCRdb table, and some are missing; sequencing was by immunoSEQ multiplex PCR. Of roughly 45,000 clones in the sample, 65% to 90% were seen once. Source: peripheral blood mononuclear cells, taken before stem cell transplant. This receptor was obtained from a man aged 55 to 70 with biphenotypic leukemia. Some clones in this sample may be carry-over from other donors' samples. The chain carries TRBV6-5 and TRBJ1-2; D remains unclear. CDR3 nucleotides: TGTGCCAGCAGTTACTCTGGCGGGCAGGTGCACTATGGCTACACCTTC. Protein: CASSYSGGQVHYGYTF.